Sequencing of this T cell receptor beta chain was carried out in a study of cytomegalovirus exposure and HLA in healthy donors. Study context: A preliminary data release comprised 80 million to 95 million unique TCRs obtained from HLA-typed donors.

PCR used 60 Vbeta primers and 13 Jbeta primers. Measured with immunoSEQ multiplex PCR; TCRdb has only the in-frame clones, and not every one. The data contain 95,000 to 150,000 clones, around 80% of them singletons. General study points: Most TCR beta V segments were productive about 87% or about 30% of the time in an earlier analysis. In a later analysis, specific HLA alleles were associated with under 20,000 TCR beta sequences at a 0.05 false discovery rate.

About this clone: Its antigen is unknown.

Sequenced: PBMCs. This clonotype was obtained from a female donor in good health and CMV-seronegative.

CDR3 bases: TGTGCCAGCAGCCCCTATAGGAGTGGCTACACCTTC. It specifies CASSPYRSGYTF. V and J are TRBV7-9 and TRBJ1-2, with D uncertain. The CDR3 runs 12 residues. In germline, CDR1 is SEHNR, CDR2 FQNEAQ (reference sequence). Trimming stripped 5 bases from V and 7 bases from J, with 11 bases between. Full variable domain (missing parts from reference TRBV7-9 and TRBJ1-2): DTGVSQNPRHKITKRGQNVTFRCDPISEHNRLYWYRQTLGQGPEFLTYFQNEAQLEKSRLLSDRFSAERPKGSFSTLEIQRTEQGDSAMYLCASSPYRSGYTFGSGTRLTVV.